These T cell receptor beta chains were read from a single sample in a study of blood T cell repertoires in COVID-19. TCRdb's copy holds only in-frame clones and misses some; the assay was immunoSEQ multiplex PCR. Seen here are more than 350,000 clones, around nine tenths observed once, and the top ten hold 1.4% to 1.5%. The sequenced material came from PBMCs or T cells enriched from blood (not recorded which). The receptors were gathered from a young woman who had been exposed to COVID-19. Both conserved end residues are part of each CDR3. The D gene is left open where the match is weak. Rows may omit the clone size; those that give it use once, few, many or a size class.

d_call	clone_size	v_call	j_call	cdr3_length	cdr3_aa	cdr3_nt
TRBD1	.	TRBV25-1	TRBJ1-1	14	CASSIQGVRTEAFF	TGTGCCAGCAGTATACAGGGGGTCCGAACTGAAGCTTTCTTT
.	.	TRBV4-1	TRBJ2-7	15	CASSRLGHSSYEQYF	TGCGCCAGCAGCCGCCTGGGACACTCCTCCTACGAGCAGTACTTC
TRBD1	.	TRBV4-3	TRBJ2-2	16	CASSHPRTGNTGELFF	TGCGCCAGCAGCCATCCTAGGACAGGGAACACCGGGGAGCTGTTTTTT
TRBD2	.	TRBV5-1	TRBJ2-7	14	CASSRLAGGYEQYF	TGCGCCAGCAGCCGCCTAGCGGGAGGTTACGAGCAGTACTTC
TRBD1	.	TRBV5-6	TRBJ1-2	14	CASSKGQGNYGYTF	TGTGCCAGCAGCAAGGGACAGGGGAACTATGGCTACACCTTC
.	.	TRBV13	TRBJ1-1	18	CASSLTAGWGPLNTEAFF	TGTGCCAGCAGCTTAACCGCCGGGTGGGGGCCTCTGAACACTGAAGCTTTCTTT
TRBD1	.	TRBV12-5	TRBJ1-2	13	CASGLGQGFGYTF	TGTGCTAGTGGTTTGGGACAGGGGTTTGGCTACACCTTC
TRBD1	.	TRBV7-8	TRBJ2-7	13	CASSWDSSYEQYF	TGTGCCAGCAGCTGGGACAGCTCCTACGAGCAGTACTTC
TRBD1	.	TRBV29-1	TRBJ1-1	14	CSVQGTGGGTEAFF	TGCAGCGTGCAGGGAACAGGGGGAGGCACTGAAGCTTTCTTT
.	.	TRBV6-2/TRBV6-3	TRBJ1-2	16	CASSPTSGNPNYGYTF	TGTGCCAGCAGTCCCACCTCAGGGAATCCTAACTATGGCTACACCTTC
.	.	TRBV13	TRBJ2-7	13	CASSSSTEYEQYF	TGTGCCAGCAGCTCCTCCACAGAATACGAGCAGTACTTC
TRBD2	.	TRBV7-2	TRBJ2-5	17	CASSLGPSGGAQETQYF	TGTGCCAGCAGCTTAGGTCCTAGCGGGGGGGCGCAAGAGACCCAGTACTTC
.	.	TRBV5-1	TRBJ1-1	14	CASSTLRGNTEAFF	TGCGCCAGCAGCACATTAAGGGGGAACACTGAAGCTTTCTTT
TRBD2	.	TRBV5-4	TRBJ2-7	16	CASSLGSGTSGVEQYF	TGTGCCAGCAGCTTGGGCTCCGGGACTAGCGGGGTCGAGCAGTACTTC
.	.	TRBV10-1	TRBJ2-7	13	CASSGQAHSEQYF	TGCGCCAGCAGTGGACAGGCACATTCCGAGCAGTACTTC
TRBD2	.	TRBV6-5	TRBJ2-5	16	CASSYSTAGGPETQYF	TGTGCCAGCAGTTACTCTACCGCGGGGGGGCCAGAGACCCAGTACTTC
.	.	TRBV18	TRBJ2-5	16	CASSPSNIAAQETQYF	TGTGCCAGCTCACCATCGAATATAGCGGCTCAAGAGACCCAGTACTTC
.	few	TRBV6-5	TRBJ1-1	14	CASSRDIQNTEAFF	TGTGCCAGCAGCCGGGACATCCAGAACACTGAAGCTTTCTTT
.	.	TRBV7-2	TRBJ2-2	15	CASSLATGSGGELFF	TGTGCCAGCAGCTTAGCCACAGGGTCGGGCGGGGAGCTGTTTTTT
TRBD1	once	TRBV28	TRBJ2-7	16	CASSPGQGPDSYEQYF	TGTGCCAGCAGTCCAGGACAGGGACCCGACTCCTACGAGCAGTACTTC